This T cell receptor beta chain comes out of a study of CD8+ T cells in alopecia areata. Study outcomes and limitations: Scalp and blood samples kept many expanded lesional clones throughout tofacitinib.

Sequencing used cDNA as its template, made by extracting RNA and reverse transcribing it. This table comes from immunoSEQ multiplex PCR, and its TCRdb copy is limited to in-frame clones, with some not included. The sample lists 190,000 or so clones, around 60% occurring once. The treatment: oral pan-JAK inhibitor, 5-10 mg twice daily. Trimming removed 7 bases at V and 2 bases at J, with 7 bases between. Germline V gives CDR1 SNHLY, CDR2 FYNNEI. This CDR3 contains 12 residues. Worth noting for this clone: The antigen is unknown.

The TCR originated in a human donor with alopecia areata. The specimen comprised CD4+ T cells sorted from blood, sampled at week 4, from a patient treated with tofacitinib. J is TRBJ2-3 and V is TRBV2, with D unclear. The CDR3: CASTPATDTQYF. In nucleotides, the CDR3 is TGTGCCAGCACCCCGGCCACAGATACGCAGTATTTT.